This T cell receptor (beta chain) was captured by sequencing in a study of blood T cell repertoires in COVID-19 (dated by TCRdb to about 2020). About the full investigation: Collaborator samples came from the United States, Italy and Spain and covered acute and convalescent phases of COVID-19. Sample metadata almost always included a de-identified subject ID, COVID-19 status, age in years and sex. The prospective study material was composed of cDNA or gDNA derived from T cells, B-cell-depleted T cells, or PBMCs. The dataset comprised deeply sampled blood TCRbeta repertoires from subjects exposed to, actively infected with, or recovered from COVID-19. The repertoires were released in a freely available public database meant as a resource for research on the immune response to SARS-CoV-2. HLA class I and class II types, where available, came from metadata supplied by the sample provider rather than from assay-based typing. The samples were drawn from two sources: the first 160 participants of the ongoing ImmuneRACE study, and fewer than 1,500 subjects contributed by 6 global collaborators. On the study overall, not on this receptor specifically: How much clinical and demographic metadata was included differed by source and by participant, and the metadata was provided uncurated.

One collaborating source in Seattle enrolled patients during active infection and followed them longitudinally through the course of disease. Whole blood was collected in K2EDTA tubes by collaborating institutions according to the institutions' own protocols. For TCRbeta analysis, collaborator samples were shipped as frozen whole blood, as isolated PBMCs, or as DNA extracted from either sample type. TCRbeta CDR3 regions were amplified from genomic DNA by means of the immunoSEQ Assay, a bias-controlled multiplex PCR. The study's own analysis went as follows. Within the assay, amplification of reference gene primers was used to estimate how many nucleated cells each sample contained. Sequence reads were collapsed and filtered to measure the absolute abundance of every unique TCRbeta CDR3 rearrangement. For each sample, productive Simpson clonality was calculated by taking the square root of Simpson's diversity index across productive rearrangements. TCRdb took this table from immuneACCESS and kept in-frame rearrangements with V and J called. Such tables lack part of the clones; where checked against another copy, unresolved V genes explain under half of the gap, and the rest is unexplained. Clone size and the V and J calls come from that table; the DNA yielded D and trimming. In this sample the table shows about 160,000 clones, about 80% of which occur a single time. The top ten clones comprise approximately 7% of the sample.

Remarks on this clone: The clone's antigen remains unknown. Per-base quality was not reported, and no clone a single base away is much larger than it.

Inclusive of the bounding cysteine and phenylalanine, the CDR3 is 14 residues long. Just CDR3 DNA is preserved here, 42 bases in frame from base 1. The germline V gene (reference sequence) sets CDR1 to GTSNPN and CDR2 to SVGIG. Deletion took 0 bases off V and 9 bases off J, with a span of 14 bases between the germline ends. The sample taken for sequencing was peripheral blood. This TCR came from a woman aged 35 to 49 with COVID-19, enrolled during active disease. The V and J segments used are TRBV30 and TRBJ2-2; TRBD1 is a possible D gene, resting on 6 matching bases. The DNA sequence reads TGTGCCTGGAGTGTCGGGCGCAGGGGACGGGAGCTGTTTTTT. It codes for CAWSVGRRGRELFF.